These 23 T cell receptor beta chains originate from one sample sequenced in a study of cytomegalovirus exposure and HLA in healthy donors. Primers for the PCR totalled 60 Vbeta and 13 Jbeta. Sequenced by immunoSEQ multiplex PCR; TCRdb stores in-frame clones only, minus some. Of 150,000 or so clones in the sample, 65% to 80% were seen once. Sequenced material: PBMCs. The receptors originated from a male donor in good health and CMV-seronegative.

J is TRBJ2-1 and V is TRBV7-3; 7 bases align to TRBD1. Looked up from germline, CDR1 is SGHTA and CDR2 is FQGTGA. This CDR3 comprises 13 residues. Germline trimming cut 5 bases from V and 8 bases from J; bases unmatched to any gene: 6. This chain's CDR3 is CASSQKGGHEQFF. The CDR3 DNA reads TGTGCCAGCAGCCAAAAAGGGGGCCATGAGCAGTTCTTC.

The CDR3 DNA reads TGTGCCAGCAGTGAAGACAGGCAGCAAGAGACCCAGTACTTC. Amino acids: CASSEDRQQETQYF. This sequence joins TRBV2 and TRBJ2-5; D possibly corresponds to TRBD1 (5 bases). V dropped 1 base and J dropped 2 bases, with 8 bases sitting between them. The CDR3 is 14 amino acids. From germline, CDR1 is SNHLY and CDR2 FYNNEI.

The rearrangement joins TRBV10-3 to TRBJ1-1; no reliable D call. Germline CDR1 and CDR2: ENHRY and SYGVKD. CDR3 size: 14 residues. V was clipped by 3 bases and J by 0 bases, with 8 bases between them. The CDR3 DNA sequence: TGTGCCATCAGTGATCCTCGGGTGAACACTGAAGCTTTCTTT. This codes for CAISDPRVNTEAFF.

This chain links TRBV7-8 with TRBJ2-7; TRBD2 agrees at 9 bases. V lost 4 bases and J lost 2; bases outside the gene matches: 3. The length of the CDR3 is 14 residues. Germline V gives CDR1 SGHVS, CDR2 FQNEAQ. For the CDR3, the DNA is TGTGCCAGCAGCTACGGACTAGCGACCTACGAGCAGTACTTC. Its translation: CASSYGLATYEQYF.

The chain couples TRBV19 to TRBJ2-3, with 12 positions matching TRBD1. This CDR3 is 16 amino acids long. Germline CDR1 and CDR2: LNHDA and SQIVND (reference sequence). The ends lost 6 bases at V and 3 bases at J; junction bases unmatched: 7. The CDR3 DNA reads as TGTGCCAGTAGCAGGGACAGGGGGCGCGGAACAGATACGCAGTATTTT. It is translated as CASSRDRGRGTDTQYF.

The DNA for the CDR3 is TGCGCCAGCAGCCAAGAAGGGGTAGGCAATCAGCCCCAGCATTTT. It encodes CASSQEGVGNQPQHF. The genes are TRBV4-3 and TRBJ1-5; D possibly corresponds to TRBD1 (5 bases). CDR1 and CDR2 (germline): LGHNA, YSLEER. The CDR3 sequence is 15 residues long. V lost 0 bases, J lost 2 bases, and 8 bases lay in between.

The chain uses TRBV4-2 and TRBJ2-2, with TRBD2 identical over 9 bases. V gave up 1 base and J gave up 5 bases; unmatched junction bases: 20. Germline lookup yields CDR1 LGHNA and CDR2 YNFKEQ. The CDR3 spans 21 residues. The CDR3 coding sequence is TGTGCCAGCAGCCAAGGCCTTGTAGGCGGAGCGGGGGGTATTGGGACCGGGGAGCTGTTTTTT. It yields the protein CASSQGLVGGAGGIGTGELFF.

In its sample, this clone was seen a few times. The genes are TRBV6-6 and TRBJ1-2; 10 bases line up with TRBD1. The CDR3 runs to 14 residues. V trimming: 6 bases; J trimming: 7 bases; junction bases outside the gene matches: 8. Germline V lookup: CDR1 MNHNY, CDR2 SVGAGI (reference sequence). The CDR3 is CASRPDRGLSGYTF. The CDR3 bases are TGTGCCAGCAGACCCGACAGGGGGCTGTCTGGCTACACCTTC.

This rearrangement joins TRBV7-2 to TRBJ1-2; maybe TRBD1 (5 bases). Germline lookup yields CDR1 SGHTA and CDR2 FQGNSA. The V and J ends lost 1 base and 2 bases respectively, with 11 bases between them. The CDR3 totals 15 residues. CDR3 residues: CASSLVGRSNYGYTF. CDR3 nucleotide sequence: TGTGCCAGCAGCTTAGTGGGGCGATCGAACTATGGCTACACCTTC.

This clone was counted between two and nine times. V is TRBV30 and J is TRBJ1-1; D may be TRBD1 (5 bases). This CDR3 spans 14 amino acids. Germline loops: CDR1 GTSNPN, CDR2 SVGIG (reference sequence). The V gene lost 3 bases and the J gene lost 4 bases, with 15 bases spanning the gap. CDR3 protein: CAWRRGTGSTEAFF. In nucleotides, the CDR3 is TGTGCCTGGAGACGGGGGACGGGGAGCACTGAAGCTTTCTTT.

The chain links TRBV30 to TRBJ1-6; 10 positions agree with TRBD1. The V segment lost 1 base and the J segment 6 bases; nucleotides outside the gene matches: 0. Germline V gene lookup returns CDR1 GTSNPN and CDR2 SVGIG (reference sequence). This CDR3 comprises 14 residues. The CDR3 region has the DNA TGTGCCTGGAGTGGACAGGGGGCTAATTCACCCCTCCACTTT. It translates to CAWSGQGANSPLHF.

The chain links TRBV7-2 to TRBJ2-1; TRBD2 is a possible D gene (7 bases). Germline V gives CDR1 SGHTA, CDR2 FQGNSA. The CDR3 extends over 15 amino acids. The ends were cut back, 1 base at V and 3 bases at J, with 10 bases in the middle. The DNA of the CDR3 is TGTGCCAGCAGCTTAGGGGGGGGCCTCTACAATGAGCAGTTCTTC. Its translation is CASSLGGGLYNEQFF.

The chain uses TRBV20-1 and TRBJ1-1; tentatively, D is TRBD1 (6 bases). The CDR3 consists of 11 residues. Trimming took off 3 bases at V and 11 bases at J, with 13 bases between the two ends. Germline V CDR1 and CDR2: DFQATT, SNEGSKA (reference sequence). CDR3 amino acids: CSASSGGLAFF. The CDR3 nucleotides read TGCAGTGCTAGTTCGGGGGGCCTGGCTTTCTTT.

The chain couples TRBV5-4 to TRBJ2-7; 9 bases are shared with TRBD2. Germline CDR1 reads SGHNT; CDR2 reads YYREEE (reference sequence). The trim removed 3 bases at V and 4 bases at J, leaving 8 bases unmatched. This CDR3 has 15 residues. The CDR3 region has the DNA TGTGCCAGCAGCTACCAGACTAGCGGACAGTACGAGCAGTACTTC. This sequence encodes CASSYQTSGQYEQYF.

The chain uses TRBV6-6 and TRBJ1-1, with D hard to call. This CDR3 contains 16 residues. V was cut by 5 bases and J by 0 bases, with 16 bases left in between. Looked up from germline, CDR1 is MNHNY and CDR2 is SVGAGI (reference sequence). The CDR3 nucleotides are TGTGCCAGCAGTCCACCTAGAGATCGACTGAACACTGAAGCTTTCTTT. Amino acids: CASSPPRDRLNTEAFF.

The CDR3: CASFRQGGNTGELFF. The CDR3 DNA follows: TGCGCCAGCTTCCGACAGGGCGGGAACACCGGGGAGCTGTTTTTT. The chain uses TRBV5-1 and TRBJ2-2, with 7 bases aligning to TRBD1. CDR1 SGHRS and CDR2 YFSETQ come from the germline V gene. The V gene end was trimmed by 7 bases and the J gene end by 1 base; junction bases not matched to a gene: 7. The CDR3 loop spans 15 amino acids.

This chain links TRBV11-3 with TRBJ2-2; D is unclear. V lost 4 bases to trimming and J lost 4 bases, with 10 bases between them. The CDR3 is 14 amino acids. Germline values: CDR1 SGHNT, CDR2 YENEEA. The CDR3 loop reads CASSSPVGTGELFF. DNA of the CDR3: TGTGCCAGCAGCTCCCCGGTCGGCACCGGGGAGCTGTTTTTT.

CDR3 coding DNA: TGTGCCATCGGAGGTCAGTCCCAAGAGACCCAGTACTTC. This encodes CAIGGQSQETQYF. The chain is built from TRBV10-3 and TRBJ2-5; perhaps TRBD2 as D (5 bases). The germline CDR1 and CDR2 sequences are ENHRY and SYGVKD. The V end was cut by 8 bases, the J end by 1 base, with 11 bases between. The CDR3 is 13 residues long.

CDR3 protein: CASSQDSGREVEQYF. DNA for the CDR3: TGCGCCAGCAGCCAAGATAGTGGCCGGGAGGTCGAGCAGTACTTC. V usage is TRBV4-3 and J usage is TRBJ2-7; 7 bases are shared with TRBD2. Trimming cost V 0 bases and J 6 bases; bases outside gene matches: 8. Looked up from germline, CDR1 is LGHNA and CDR2 is YSLEER. There are 15 residues in the CDR3.

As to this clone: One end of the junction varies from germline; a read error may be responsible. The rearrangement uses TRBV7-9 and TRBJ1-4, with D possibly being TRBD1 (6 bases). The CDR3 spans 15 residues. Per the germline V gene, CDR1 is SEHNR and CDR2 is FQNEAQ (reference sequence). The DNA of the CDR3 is TGTGCCGGCAGCTTTTTGGGGGCAGTCGTTGAAAAACTGTTTTTT. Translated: CAGSFLGAVVEKLFF.

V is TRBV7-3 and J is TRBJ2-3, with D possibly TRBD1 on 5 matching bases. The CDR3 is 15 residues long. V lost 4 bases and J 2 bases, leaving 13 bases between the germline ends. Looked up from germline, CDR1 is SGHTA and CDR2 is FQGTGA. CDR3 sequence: CASSSGISNTDTQYF. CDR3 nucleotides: TGTGCCAGCAGCTCAGGGATTAGTAACACAGATACGCAGTATTTT.

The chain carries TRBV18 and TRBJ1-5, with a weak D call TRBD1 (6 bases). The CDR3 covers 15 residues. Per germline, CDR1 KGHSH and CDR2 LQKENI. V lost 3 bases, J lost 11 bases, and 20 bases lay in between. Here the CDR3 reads CASSPLQGEGRTQHF. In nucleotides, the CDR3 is TGTGCCAGCTCACCGCTACAGGGAGAGGGCAGGACCCAGCATTTT. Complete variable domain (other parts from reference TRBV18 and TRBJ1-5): NAGVMQNPRHLVRRRGQEARLRCSPMKGHSHVYWYRQLPEEGLKFMVYLQKENIIDESGMPKERFSAEFPKEGPSILRIQQVVRGDSAAYFCASSPLQGEGRTQHFGDGTRLSIL.

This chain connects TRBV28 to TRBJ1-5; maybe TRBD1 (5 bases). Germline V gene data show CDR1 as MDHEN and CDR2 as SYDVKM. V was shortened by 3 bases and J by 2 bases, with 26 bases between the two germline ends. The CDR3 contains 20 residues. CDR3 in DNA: TGTGCCAGCAGTTTCCCCCTCGGGGGGGAGTCGGATTTCCGCAATCAGCCCCAGCATTTT. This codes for CASSFPLGGESDFRNQPQHF.